This passage covers 20 T cell receptor beta chains from one sample sequenced in a study of blood T cell repertoires in COVID-19. Assay: immunoSEQ multiplex PCR; the TCRdb copy retains only in-frame clones and omits some. This table has 150,000 or so clones, 70% to 80% appearing once. Sequences were obtained from peripheral blood. The receptors shown here come from a woman of 80 years or more with active or convalescent COVID-19.

Only one count was recorded for this clone. The chain joins TRBV5-6 to TRBJ2-7, with D perhaps matching TRBD1 (6 bases). V lost 2 bases and J 2 bases, leaving 8 bases between the germline ends. CDR1 is SGHDT, CDR2 YYEEEE, per germline. This CDR3 is built from 13 residues. CDR3 in DNA: TGTGCCAGCAGCTTACGACAGGCCTACGAGCAGTACTTC. Its protein is CASSLRQAYEQYF.

The genes are TRBV23-1 and TRBJ1-2; TRBD1 agrees at 7 bases. TRBV23-1 is annotated as an ORF whose role is uncertain. J gave up 1 base and V 3 bases, and 14 bases lay outside the gene matches. There are 18 residues in the CDR3. The DNA of the CDR3 is TGCGCCAGCAGTCACCCCGGAAAGGGGGGACAGCTTAACTATGGCTACACCTTC. Encoded protein: CASSHPGKGGQLNYGYTF.

V gene TRBV6-2 or TRBV6-3 combines with J gene TRBJ1-1; maybe TRBD1 (5 bases). V lost 5 bases, J lost 1 base, and 11 bases lay in between. CDR3 length equals 14 residues. Looked up from germline, CDR1 is MNHEY and CDR2 is SVGEGT. In DNA, the CDR3 is TGTGCCAGCAGTGGAAGTCAGGGGAACACTGAAGCTTTCTTT. Protein product: CASSGSQGNTEAFF.

This clone has at least ten counts. The chain uses TRBV18 and TRBJ1-5; TRBD1 agrees at 7 bases. The ends lost 6 bases at V and 4 bases at J; junction bases unmatched: 3. CDR1 is KGHSH, CDR2 LQKENI, per germline. The CDR3 loop spans 13 amino acids. The CDR3, as DNA: TGTGCCAGCTCTGGACAGGCTAATCAGCCCCAGCATTTT. Protein sequence: CASSGQANQPQHF.

The rearrangement links TRBV7-8 to TRBJ1-5; the D gene is possibly TRBD1 (6 bases). The germline CDR1 and CDR2 sequences are SGHVS and FQNEAQ. The CDR3 totals 13 residues. V was shortened by 4 bases and J by 3 bases, with 7 bases between the two germline ends. Here the CDR3 reads CASSWTDNQPQHF. In nucleotides, the CDR3 is TGTGCCAGCAGCTGGACAGACAATCAGCCCCAGCATTTT.

The gene calls are TRBV6-5 and TRBJ1-1, with no clear D. V was pared by 7 bases and J by 0 bases, with 12 bases between. Germline V gene data show CDR1 as MNHEY and CDR2 as SVGAGI. The CDR3 has 14 amino acids. The CDR3: CASTKEGLNTEAFF. In nucleotides, the CDR3 is TGTGCCAGCACCAAAGAGGGTTTGAACACTGAAGCTTTCTTT.

The chain employs TRBV7-2 and TRBJ2-7, with 9 bases that match TRBD1. The CDR3 runs 14 residues. Germline values: CDR1 SGHTA, CDR2 FQGNSA. Trimming removed 6 bases from V and 6 bases from J; junction bases left unmatched: 9. CDR3 nucleotide sequence: TGTGCCAGCAGTCAGGGACAGGGAGCTCTCGAGCAGTACTTC. It is translated as CASSQGQGALEQYF.

The chain links TRBV19 to TRBJ1-2; D gene unclear. Germline V gives CDR1 LNHDA, CDR2 SQIVND (reference sequence). The CDR3 totals 12 residues. Trimming cost V 3 bases and J 7 bases, with 9 bases left between them. CDR3 protein: CASSIWSGGYTF. CDR3 DNA: TGTGCCAGTAGTATTTGGAGTGGTGGCTACACCTTC. The whole variable domain, remainder taken from reference TRBV19 and TRBJ1-2, is DGGITQSPKYLFRKEGQNVTLSCEQNLNHDAMYWYRQDPGQGLRLIYYSQIVNDFQKGDIAEGYSVSREKKESFPLTVTSAQKNPTAFYLCASSIWSGGYTFGSGTRLTVV.

V and J are TRBV5-1 and TRBJ1-2; no clear D gene. This CDR3 has 13 amino acids. Germline V CDR1 and CDR2: SGHRS, YFSETQ. V dropped 4 bases and J dropped 4 bases, with 11 bases sitting between them. The CDR3 spells CASSRDLAYGYTF. CDR3 sequence (DNA): TGCGCCAGCAGCCGAGATCTCGCCTATGGCTACACCTTC. Full variable domain (outside the CDR3, taken from reference TRBV5-1 and TRBJ1-2): KAGVTQTPRYLIKTRGQQVTLSCSPISGHRSVSWYQQTPGQGLQFLFEYFSETQRNKGNFPGRFSGRQFSNSRSEMNVSTLELGDSALYLCASSRDLAYGYTFGSGTRLTVV.

This clone was seen only a few times. V gene TRBV6-4 combines with J gene TRBJ1-5; 7 bases agree with TRBD1. V was clipped by 6 bases and J by 6 bases; unmatched bases: 8. The CDR3 covers 14 residues. Germline values: CDR1 MRHNA, CDR2 SNTAGT. CDR3 sequence reads: CASSEIDRVQPQHF. DNA of the CDR3: TGTGCCAGCAGCGAAATAGACAGGGTTCAGCCCCAGCATTTT.

J is TRBJ1-2 and V is TRBV19; 9 bases are a match to TRBD1. V dropped 5 bases and J dropped 4; count of bases not matched to a gene: 5. There are 14 residues in the CDR3. CDR1 and CDR2 (germline): LNHDA, SQIVND (reference sequence). CDR3 nucleotide sequence: TGTGCCAGTAGTTTACAGGGGGCCAGCTATGGCTACACCTTC. This gives the protein CASSLQGASYGYTF.

This chain links TRBV6-6 with TRBJ2-2; D remains unclear. The CDR3 runs 14 residues. The V and J ends lost 0 bases and 3 bases respectively, with 5 bases between them. The germline V gene encodes CDR1 MNHNY and CDR2 SVGAGI (reference sequence). DNA of the CDR3: TGTGCCAGCAGTTACTCCGCGGACACCGGGGAGCTGTTTTTT. Its protein is CASSYSADTGELFF.

The V call is TRBV12-3 or TRBV12-4, the J call TRBJ1-5; no reliable D call. This CDR3 has 13 amino acids. Trimming left V 6 bases short and J 9 bases short, with 15 bases between. The chain's CDR3 is CASRENRGRPQHF. CDR3 coding DNA: TGTGCCAGCAGAGAAAACCGGGGTCGGCCCCAGCATTTT.

This clone was seen only a few times. The V and J genes are TRBV19 and TRBJ1-1, with 8 positions matching TRBD1. This CDR3 is built from 16 residues. Germline CDR1 reads LNHDA; CDR2 reads SQIVND (reference sequence). V was clipped by 4 bases and J by 0 bases; unmatched bases: 7. CDR3 protein: CASSKTGTGMNTEAFF. The DNA of the CDR3 is TGTGCCAGTAGTAAGACCGGGACAGGTATGAACACTGAAGCTTTCTTT.

This chain connects TRBV18 to TRBJ2-6; a weak D match, TRBD1 (5 bases). CDR3 size: 19 residues. Trimming pared 1 base from V and 2 bases from J, leaving 18 bases between. In germline, CDR1 is KGHSH, CDR2 LQKENI. CDR3 DNA sequence: TGTGCCAGCTCACCACTGGGGAACGCTATGGGGCCTGGGGCCAACGTCCTGACTTTC. Residues: CASSPLGNAMGPGANVLTF.

J is TRBJ1-1 and V is TRBV12-5; D is undetermined. The length of the CDR3 is 14 residues. From germline, CDR1 is LGHNT and CDR2 FRNRAP. The ends were cut back, 1 base at V and 8 bases at J, with 14 bases in the middle. Here the CDR3 reads CASGLGAAGAEAFF. In DNA form, the CDR3 reads TGTGCTAGTGGTTTGGGCGCCGCGGGAGCCGAAGCTTTCTTT. Based on the CDR3 plus reference TRBV12-5 and TRBJ1-1, the full variable domain is DARVTQTPRHKVTEMGQEVTMRCQPILGHNTVFWYRQTMMQGLELLAYFRNRAPLDDSGMPKDRFSAEMPDATLATLKIQPSEPRDSAVYFCASGLGAAGAEAFFGQGTRLTVV.

V gene TRBV4-2 combines with J gene TRBJ2-7; D is ambiguous. The CDR3 covers 16 residues. CDR1 and CDR2 from the germline V gene are LGHNA and YNFKEQ. With 1 base removed from V and 2 bases from J, the gap between germline ends came to 15 bases. CDR3 amino acids: CASSQGGENPAYEQYF. DNA for the CDR3: TGTGCCAGCAGCCAAGGCGGAGAAAATCCCGCCTACGAGCAGTACTTC.

This chain joins TRBV5-1 and TRBJ2-1; maybe TRBD2 (6 bases). Germline V lookup: CDR1 SGHRS, CDR2 YFSETQ. V was cut by 4 bases and J by 7 bases, with 15 bases left in between. This CDR3 comprises 14 residues. The CDR3 region is CASSRDSSQNEQFF. The CDR3 bases are TGCGCCAGCAGCAGGGACTCGAGCCAAAATGAGCAGTTCTTC.

The chain has TRBV6-2 or TRBV6-3 and TRBJ1-1; D uncertain. Germline CDR1 reads MNHEY; CDR2 reads SVGEGT. Trimming shortened V by 5 bases and J by 2 bases, and 15 bases separated the two germline ends. This CDR3 comprises 15 residues. The CDR3 is CASSKVPGGNTEAFF. The DNA of the CDR3 is TGTGCCAGCAGTAAAGTCCCTGGAGGAAACACTGAAGCTTTCTTT.

The chain employs TRBV28 and TRBJ1-2; D is possibly TRBD1 (5 bases). Germline CDR1 reads MDHEN; CDR2 reads SYDVKM. Trimming removed 5 bases at V and 8 bases at J, with 12 bases between. The CDR3 extends over 12 amino acids. For the CDR3, the DNA is TGTGCCAGCAGTGACAGTCGCTCGGGCTACACCTTC. The encoded protein is CASSDSRSGYTF.